This entry describes one T cell receptor beta chain. Looked up from germline, CDR1 is SQVTM and CDR2 is ANQGSEA. The CDR3 extends over 13 amino acids. The V gene end was trimmed by 6 bases and the J gene end by 2 bases; junction bases not matched to a gene: 3. The sample originates from a study of blood T cell repertoires in COVID-19. Study information: Researchers got acute and convalescent COVID-19 samples from the United States, Italy and Spain.

As originally analysed: Estimates of nucleated cell counts were drawn from the amplification of reference gene primers. Repertoires were generated with immunoSEQ multiplex PCR, while TCRdb's copy carries only in-frame clones and drops some. That table is the source of V, J and clone size, and D and trimming were worked out from the DNA. The sample contains approximately 210,000 clones, roughly four fifths of which appear only once. The chain uses TRBV29-1 and TRBJ2-2; 7 bases fit TRBD1. The clonotype originates from a woman aged 50 to 60 with active or convalescent COVID-19. Input material: peripheral blood. Written as DNA, the CDR3 is TGCAGCGTGAGGGGGCATAACACCGGGGAGCTGTTTTTT. This sequence encodes CSVRGHNTGELFF.